This is a list of T cell receptor beta chains from one sample in a study of T cell responses to AZD1222 COVID-19 vaccine. The protocol was immunoSEQ multiplex PCR, while the TCRdb copy is restricted to in-frame clones and leaves out a portion. The table lists more than 100,000 clones, 70% to 90% of them singletons. Sequenced material: peripheral blood, taken on day 0 of AZD1222 vaccination. The receptors shown here come from an adult in good health. Each CDR3 is given with its conserved first and last residue. A D gene is named only where the DNA matches it firmly. The listing skips clone size in some rows; elsewhere it reads once, few, many or a size class.

CDR3nt	CDR3aa	d_gene	abundance	len	j_gene	v_gene
TGTGCCAGCAGCTTAGCCAGTCGAGGGCAGTACTTC	CASSLASRGQYF	.	.	12	TRBJ2-7	TRBV11-2
TGTGCCATCACCGCAGGGGACACTGAAGCTTTCTTT	CAITAGDTEAFF	.	.	12	TRBJ1-1	TRBV10-3
TGTGCCAGCAGTTTATCTCAGGGCCGGGGAGGCTACACCTTC	CASSLSQGRGGYTF	.	.	14	TRBJ1-2	TRBV28
TGTGCCAGCGAGAGACAGGCGATCTATGGCTACACCTTC	CASERQAIYGYTF	.	.	13	TRBJ1-2	TRBV2
TGTGCCAGCAGCTTCGAGCGGGGGAGCTCCTACAATGAGCAGTTCTTC	CASSFERGSSYNEQFF	TRBD2	.	16	TRBJ2-1	TRBV7-2
TGTGCCAGCAGTGAAGCTGGGAGGGGATATGGCTACACCTTC	CASSEAGRGYGYTF	.	.	14	TRBJ1-2	TRBV2
TGTGCCAGCAGTGCAGGGTCCGGGGGGCGGAAGGGTGAGCAGTTCTTC	CASSAGSGGRKGEQFF	.	.	16	TRBJ2-1	TRBV6-1
TGTGCCAGTAGTAAGTCCGGGACCTATGGCTACACCTTC	CASSKSGTYGYTF	.	.	13	TRBJ1-2	TRBV19
TGTGCCAGCAGTTTTAACGAGCAGTACTTC	CASSFNEQYF	.	.	10	TRBJ2-7	TRBV28
TGTGCCATCAGTGAAGGATACGAGCAGTACTTC	CAISEGYEQYF	.	.	11	TRBJ2-7	TRBV10-3
TGTGCCAGCGGGGGACCGTTGAACACTGAAGCTTTCTTT	CASGGPLNTEAFF	.	.	13	TRBJ1-1	TRBV7-9
TGTGCCAGTAGCCGGGGGGGCTCCGCTGAAGCTTTCTTT	CASSRGGSAEAFF	.	.	13	TRBJ1-1	TRBV11-3
TGTGCCAGTAGTATTAGACAGGGGCGGGAAGGCAATCAGCCCCAGCATTTT	CASSIRQGREGNQPQHF	TRBD1	.	17	TRBJ1-5	TRBV19
TGCGCCAGCAGCTTGATGGGACAGACCAACTATGGCTACACCTTC	CASSLMGQTNYGYTF	TRBD1	.	15	TRBJ1-2	TRBV5-1
TGTGCCAGCAGGGATCGGGACAGAGTGAACACTGAAGCTTTCTTT	CASRDRDRVNTEAFF	TRBD1	.	15	TRBJ1-1	TRBV6-5
TGCGCCAGCAGCCAAGCCGGGACTAGCGGAGACAATGAGCAGTTCTTC	CASSQAGTSGDNEQFF	TRBD2	.	16	TRBJ2-1	TRBV4-3
TGTGCCAGCAGTTTATGGAAGCCGATGGAGAACACTGAAGCTTTCTTT	CASSLWKPMENTEAFF	.	.	16	TRBJ1-1	TRBV27
TGTGCCAGCAGCCAAGGGACAACTAGCGGAAACACCATATATTTT	CASSQGTTSGNTIYF	.	.	15	TRBJ1-3	TRBV3-1/TRBV3-2
TGTGCCAGCAGTTACTTGGACAGGGGAAAAGCTTTCTTT	CASSYLDRGKAFF	TRBD1	.	13	TRBJ1-1	TRBV6-6
TGTGCCACGTCACACGGGGAGAACACCGGGGAGCTGTTTTTT	CATSHGENTGELFF	.	once	14	TRBJ2-2	TRBV10-3
TGTGCCACCAGTGACTTCGAAGGGACAGGGGTAGAAAAACTGTTTTTT	CATSDFEGTGVEKLFF	TRBD1	.	16	TRBJ1-4	TRBV24-1
TGTGCCGTACAGGGGAGGGAGACCCAGTACTTC	CAVQGRETQYF	.	.	11	TRBJ2-5	TRBV24-1
TGTGCCAGCAGCCGACCCGGGAACAACTATGGCTACACCTTC	CASSRPGNNYGYTF	.	.	14	TRBJ1-2	TRBV6-5
TGTGCCAGCAGTGAAGCACGAAACATTCAGTACTTC	CASSEARNIQYF	.	few	12	TRBJ2-4	TRBV2
TGTGCCGGGGGAGGGGGTATAGGTGAAAAACTGTTTTTT	CAGGGGIGEKLFF	.	few	13	TRBJ1-4	TRBV28
TGTGCCAGCAGTATCCAAGAGACCCAGTACTTC	CASSIQETQYF	.	.	11	TRBJ2-5	TRBV2
TGTGCCAGCAGCTTAATCGTCGCGGCTGGGACCTCCTACGAGCAGTACTTC	CASSLIVAAGTSYEQYF	.	.	17	TRBJ2-7	TRBV7-2
TGTGCCAGCAGCCAACACCCAGTCACTGAAGCTTTCTTT	CASSQHPVTEAFF	.	.	13	TRBJ1-1	TRBV3-1/TRBV3-2
TGTGCCAGCAGTTTCGCGGGCTACGAGCAGTACTTC	CASSFAGYEQYF	.	.	12	TRBJ2-7	TRBV27
TGTGCCAGCAGTTTATTGGGCCAGGGTAATCAGCCCCAGCATTTT	CASSLLGQGNQPQHF	.	.	15	TRBJ1-5	TRBV27
TGTGCCAGCAACAAACTTGGGGAGACCCAGTACTTC	CASNKLGETQYF	.	.	12	TRBJ2-5	TRBV7-2
TGTGCCAGCAGCTTGGGGGGCGGCGAGCAGTACTTC	CASSLGGGEQYF	.	.	12	TRBJ2-7	TRBV7-3
TGTGCCACCAGCAGAGGAGCTAGCGGGTACTCCTACAATGAGCAGTTCTTC	CATSRGASGYSYNEQFF	TRBD2	few	17	TRBJ2-1	TRBV15
TGTGCCAGTAGTCGCCAGGGAAATGGCTACACCTTC	CASSRQGNGYTF	.	.	12	TRBJ1-2	TRBV19
TGTGCCAGCAGTGCGGGAGGAAGTTTCTACGAGCAGTACTTC	CASSAGGSFYEQYF	TRBD2	.	14	TRBJ2-7	TRBV25-1
TGTGCCAGCAGCCAAGATCTAACCTTGATGCATGAAAAACTGTTTTTT	CASSQDLTLMHEKLFF	.	.	16	TRBJ1-4	TRBV4-2
TGTGCCAGCAGCCCAAACGTCGACAGATGGGCTTTCTTT	CASSPNVDRWAFF	.	.	13	TRBJ1-1	TRBV7-8
TGTGCCAGCAGCTTAGGGGCTGGGGCGGGGAACACTGAAGCTTTCTTT	CASSLGAGAGNTEAFF	.	.	16	TRBJ1-1	TRBV7-8
TGTGCCAGCAGCCCAACGTCAGACTTCGGGACCTACGAGCAGTACTTC	CASSPTSDFGTYEQYF	.	.	16	TRBJ2-7	TRBV9
TGTGCCAGCAGCCGGACGGGTAGCAATCAGCCCCAGCATTTT	CASSRTGSNQPQHF	.	.	14	TRBJ1-5	TRBV7-9
TGTGCCACCACGTTAAACTACGAGCAGTACTTC	CATTLNYEQYF	.	few	11	TRBJ2-7	TRBV6-5
TGTGCCAGCAGTTACGCTTATAATTCACCCCTCCACTTT	CASSYAYNSPLHF	.	few	13	TRBJ1-6	TRBV6-5
TGCGCCACCGGGACTACAGGGGGCACAGATACGCAGTATTTT	CATGTTGGTDTQYF	.	.	14	TRBJ2-3	TRBV5-1
TGTGCCAGCAGCTCCCAGGGGTGGGCTAATGAAAAACTGTTTTTT	CASSSQGWANEKLFF	.	.	15	TRBJ1-4	TRBV7-2
TGTGCCAGCTCTCGAACAAACGGGGGGAGCTCCTACAATGAGCAGTTCTTC	CASSRTNGGSSYNEQFF	TRBD2	.	17	TRBJ2-1	TRBV18